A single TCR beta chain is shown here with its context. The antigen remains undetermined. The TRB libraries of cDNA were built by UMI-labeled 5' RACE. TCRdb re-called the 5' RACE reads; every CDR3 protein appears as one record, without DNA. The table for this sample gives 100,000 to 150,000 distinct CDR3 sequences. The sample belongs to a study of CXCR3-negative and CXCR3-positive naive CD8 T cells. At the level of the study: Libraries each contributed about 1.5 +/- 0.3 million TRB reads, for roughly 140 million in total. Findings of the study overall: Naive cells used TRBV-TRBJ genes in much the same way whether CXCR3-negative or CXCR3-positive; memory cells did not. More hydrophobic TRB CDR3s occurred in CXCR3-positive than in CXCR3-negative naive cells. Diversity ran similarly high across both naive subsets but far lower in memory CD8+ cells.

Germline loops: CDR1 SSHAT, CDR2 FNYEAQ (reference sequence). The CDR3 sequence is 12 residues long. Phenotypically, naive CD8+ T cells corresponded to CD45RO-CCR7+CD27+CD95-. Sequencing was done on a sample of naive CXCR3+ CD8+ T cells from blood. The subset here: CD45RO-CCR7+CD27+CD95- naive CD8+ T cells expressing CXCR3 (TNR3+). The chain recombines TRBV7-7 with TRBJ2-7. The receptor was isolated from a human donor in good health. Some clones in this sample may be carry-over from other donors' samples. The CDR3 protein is CASSLLVGEQYF.